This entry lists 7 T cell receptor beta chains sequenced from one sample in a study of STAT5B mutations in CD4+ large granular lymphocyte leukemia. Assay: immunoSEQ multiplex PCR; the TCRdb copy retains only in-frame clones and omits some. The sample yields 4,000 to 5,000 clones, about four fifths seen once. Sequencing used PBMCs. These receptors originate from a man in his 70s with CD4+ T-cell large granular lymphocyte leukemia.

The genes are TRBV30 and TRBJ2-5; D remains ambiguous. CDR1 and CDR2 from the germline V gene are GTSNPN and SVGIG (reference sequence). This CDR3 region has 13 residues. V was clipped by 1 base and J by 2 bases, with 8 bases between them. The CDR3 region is CAWSENSQETQYF. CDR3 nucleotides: TGTGCCTGGAGTGAAAATTCTCAAGAGACCCAGTACTTC.

This CDR3 reads CASSLDQGSEQYF. The DNA for the CDR3 is TGTGCCAGCAGCTTGGATCAGGGGTCCGAGCAGTACTTC. This chain links TRBV5-6 with TRBJ2-7, with D tentatively TRBD1 (6 bases). The CDR3 spans 13 residues. In germline, CDR1 is SGHDT, CDR2 YYEEEE. V lost 0 bases and J 6 bases, leaving 10 bases between the germline ends.

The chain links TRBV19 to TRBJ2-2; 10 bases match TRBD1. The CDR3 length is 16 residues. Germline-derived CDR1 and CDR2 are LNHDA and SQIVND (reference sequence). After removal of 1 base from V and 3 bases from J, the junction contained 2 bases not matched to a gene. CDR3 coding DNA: TGTGCCAGTAGTATAGGGGACAGGGGTTACACCGGGGAGCTGTTTTTT. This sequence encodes CASSIGDRGYTGELFF.

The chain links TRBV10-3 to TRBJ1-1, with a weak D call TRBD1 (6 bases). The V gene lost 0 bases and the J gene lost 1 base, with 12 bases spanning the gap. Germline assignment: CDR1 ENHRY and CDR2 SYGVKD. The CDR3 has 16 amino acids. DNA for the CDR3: TGTGCCATCAGTGAGTCGCGGGGGCCGTCGAACACTGAAGCTTTCTTT. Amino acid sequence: CAISESRGPSNTEAFF.

DNA of the CDR3: TGTGCCAGCAGCTCGGGCCTCGAGGGGATCTACGAGCAGTACTTC. Amino acids: CASSSGLEGIYEQYF. This chain links TRBV5-4 with TRBJ2-7, with D perhaps TRBD1 or TRBD2 (5 bases each). Trimming removed 3 bases from V and 3 bases from J, with 16 bases in between. The CDR3 is made up of 15 amino acids. Germline V gene sequence: CDR1 SGHNT, CDR2 YYREEE (reference sequence).

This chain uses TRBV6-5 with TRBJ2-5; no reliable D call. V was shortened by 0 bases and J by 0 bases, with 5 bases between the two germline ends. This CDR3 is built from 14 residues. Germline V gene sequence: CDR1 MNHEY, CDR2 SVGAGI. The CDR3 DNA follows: TGTGCCAGCAGTTACTCGGCGGACCAAGAGACCCAGTACTTC. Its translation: CASSYSADQETQYF.

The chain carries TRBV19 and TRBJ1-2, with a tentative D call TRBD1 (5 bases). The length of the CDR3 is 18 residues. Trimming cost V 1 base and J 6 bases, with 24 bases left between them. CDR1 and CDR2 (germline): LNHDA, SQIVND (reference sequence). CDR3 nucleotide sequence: TGTGCCAGTAGTATAGGGAGGGGTCACGGGACCAGGAGCAATGGCTACACCTTC. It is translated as CASSIGRGHGTRSNGYTF.